A selection of T cell receptor beta chains follows, all from one sample in a study of response to subunit inactivated influenza vaccine. TCRdb itself ran the RT-PCR reads through MiXCR, one entry per CDR3 protein. The repertoire holds about 780,000 distinct CDR3 sequences, with 15% to 20% as singletons. Specimen: PBMCs from blood, collected about 5 days after vaccination. These receptors originate from a man in his forties or fifties who received an inactivated influenza vaccine. The CDR3 runs from the conserved cysteine through the conserved F or W. The D gene is left open where the match is weak. Only part of the rows carry a size: once, few, many, or a class if the clone is expanded.

j_call d_call clone_size v_call cdr3_aa cdr3_nt
TRBJ1-5 - many TRBV12-3/TRBV12-4 CASSLPGGSNQPQHF TGTGCCAGCAGTCTACCCGGGGGTAGCAATCAGCCCCAGCATTTT
TRBJ2-7 - - TRBV7-9 CASSLDQAYNYEQYF TGTGCCAGCAGCTTAGACCAGGCATATAATTACGAGCAGTACTTC
TRBJ2-2 - few TRBV15 CATSRESWGETGELFF TGTGCCACCAGCAGAGAGAGTTGGGGAGAGACCGGGGAGCTGTTTTTT
TRBJ1-1 - many TRBV12-3/TRBV12-4 CASSVIAVEAFF TGTGCCAGCAGCGTCATCGCCGTTGAAGCTTTCTTT
TRBJ2-1 - many TRBV24-1 CATSDPRVRPNEQFF TGTGCCACCAGTGATCCAAGGGTTAGACCGAATGAGCAGTTCTTC
TRBJ2-5 TRBD2 - TRBV20-1 CSARVGAGGLQTQYF TGCAGTGCTAGAGTTGGTGCGGGAGGGCTGCAGACCCAGTACTTC
TRBJ2-7 - few TRBV6-5 CASSTGSEQYF TGTGCCAGCAGCACAGGGTCCGAGCAGTACTTC
TRBJ2-3 - - TRBV7-6 CASSSIAEYRDTQYF TGTGCCAGCAGCTCCATAGCGGAATATCGAGATACGCAGTATTTT
TRBJ2-1 TRBD1 few TRBV19 CASSWGTALLSYNEQFF TGTGCCAGTAGTTGGGGGACAGCACTTCTCTCCTACAATGAGCAGTTCTTC
TRBJ2-1 - few TRBV14 CASSSDEQFF TGTGCCAGCAGTTCCGATGAGCAGTTCTTC
TRBJ2-3 - - TRBV12-3/TRBV12-4 CASSSAGGTDTQYF TGTGCCAGCAGCAGTGCAGGGGGCACAGATACGCAGTATTTT
TRBJ2-1 TRBD2 - TRBV6-1 CASTYTAGVEQFF TGTGCCAGCACCTATACAGCGGGGGTTGAGCAGTTCTTC
TRBJ2-7 - few TRBV3-1 CASSQGDGKPYEQYF TGTGCCAGCAGCCAAGGAGACGGGAAACCCTACGAGCAGTACTTC
TRBJ1-2 - - TRBV4-1 CASSQVLVAGYGYTF TGCGCCAGCAGCCAAGTTTTAGTTGCGGGATATGGCTACACCTTC
TRBJ2-7 TRBD2 few TRBV20-1 CSARDGVAGAYEQYF TGCAGTGCTAGAGATGGAGTAGCGGGGGCCTACGAGCAGTACTTC
TRBJ2-3 TRBD2 - TRBV28 CASTVGGGSDTQYF TGTGCCAGCACTGTGGGGGGGGGTTCAGATACGCAGTATTTT
TRBJ2-4 - few TRBV6-5 CASSLKGNIQYF TGTGCCAGCAGCCTTAAAGGGAACATTCAGTACTTC
TRBJ2-7 - - TRBV21-1 CASSLIWRGTRGGEQYF TGTGCCAGCAGCCTCATCTGGCGAGGGACACGGGGAGGCGAGCAGTACTTC
TRBJ2-5 TRBD1 - TRBV7-2 CASSLAAREGTGGGKTQYF TGTGCCAGCAGCTTAGCCGCGCGAGAAGGGACAGGGGGCGGTAAGACCCAGTACTTC
TRBJ2-5 - - TRBV20-1 CSARGPEYQETQYF TGCAGTGCTAGAGGCCCGGAGTACCAAGAGACCCAGTACTTC
TRBJ2-2 - - TRBV10-3 CAIEHPNTGELFF TGTGCCATCGAACACCCGAACACCGGGGAGCTGTTTTTT
TRBJ2-7 - many TRBV20-1 CSARGTSGPSYYEQYF TGCAGTGCTAGAGGGACCAGTGGGCCGAGTTACTACGAGCAGTACTTC
TRBJ1-5 TRBD1 - TRBV12-3/TRBV12-4 CASSWAGGNQPQHF TGTGCCAGCAGTTGGGCAGGGGGTAATCAGCCCCAGCATTTT
TRBJ2-7 - few TRBV20-1 CSARDWTGSSYEQYF TGCAGTGCTAGAGATTGGACGGGTTCCTCCTACGAGCAGTACTTC
TRBJ2-2 - - TRBV6-1 CASSDWANTGELFF TGTGCCAGCAGTGACTGGGCGAACACCGGGGAGCTGTTTTTT
TRBJ2-2 - - TRBV6-2/TRBV6-3 CASTPVGVGTGELFF TGTGCCAGCACACCCGTAGGGGTCGGCACCGGGGAGCTGTTTTTT
TRBJ2-3 - few TRBV10-3 CAIRDGFTDTQYF TGTGCCATCAGGGACGGGTTCACAGATACGCAGTATTTT
TRBJ2-2 - few TRBV6-2/TRBV6-3 CASLRLGASTGELFF TGTGCCAGCCTTCGTCTAGGGGCGTCCACCGGGGAGCTGTTTTTT
TRBJ2-7 TRBD1 many TRBV10-3 CAISEGRGPWQYF TGTGCCATCAGTGAGGGCAGGGGGCCGTGGCAGTACTTC
TRBJ2-2 - few TRBV12-3/TRBV12-4 CASSVLSWWAGRSSTGELFF TGTGCCAGCAGTGTTCTTTCCTGGTGGGCAGGCCGGTCGAGCACCGGGGAGCTGTTTTTT
TRBJ2-3 TRBD2 - TRBV29-1 CSVEDRLAGQRTDTQYF TGCAGCGTTGAAGATCGGCTAGCGGGCCAACGCACAGATACGCAGTATTTT
TRBJ2-3 - - TRBV4-2 CASSQDRGQGGNTDTQYF TGTGCCAGCAGCCAAGATCGCGGACAGGGAGGGAACACAGATACGCAGTATTTT
TRBJ2-3 TRBD2 - TRBV7-2 CASSFTSGRTDTQYF TGTGCCAGCAGCTTCACTAGCGGGAGAACAGATACGCAGTATTTT
TRBJ2-2 - few TRBV29-1 CSVASDGARELFF TGCAGCGTTGCATCGGATGGGGCTCGGGAGCTGTTTTTT
TRBJ1-1 - few TRBV5-1 CASRGHWGVGGTEAFF TGCGCCAGCAGGGGACATTGGGGGGTTGGGGGCACTGAAGCTTTCTTT
TRBJ1-5 - - TRBV12-3/TRBV12-4 CASSFSDSNQPQHF TGTGCCAGCAGTTTTTCAGATAGCAATCAGCCCCAGCATTTT
TRBJ1-1 - - TRBV7-2 CASSLVAQNTEAFF TGTGCCAGCAGCTTAGTCGCCCAGAACACTGAAGCTTTCTTT
TRBJ1-2 - many TRBV15 CATSRDLAAYGYTF TGTGCCACCAGCAGAGATTTGGCCGCCTATGGCTACACCTTC
TRBJ2-3 - - TRBV20-1 CSAERTGRESDTQYF TGCAGTGCAGAAAGGACAGGGAGGGAATCAGATACGCAGTATTTT
TRBJ2-1 - many TRBV7-8 CASSLAPSSYNEQFF TGTGCCAGCAGTTTAGCGCCAAGCTCCTACAATGAGCAGTTCTTC
TRBJ2-3 - - TRBV15 CATSRARADTQYF TGTGCCACCAGCAGGGCTAGGGCAGATACGCAGTATTTT
TRBJ2-3 TRBD2 few TRBV6-5 CASSYRAGATDTQYF TGTGCCAGCAGTTACAGAGCGGGGGCCACAGATACGCAGTATTTT
TRBJ2-7 - - TRBV29-1 CSVQDSYEQYF TGCAGCGTTCAGGACAGTTACGAGCAGTACTTC
TRBJ2-3 - - TRBV6-2/TRBV6-3 CASSSVRGLTDTQYF TGTGCCAGCAGCTCTGTGCGGGGGCTCACAGATACGCAGTATTTT
TRBJ1-4 TRBD1 - TRBV20-1 CSAGGTALNEKLFF TGCAGTGCTGGCGGGACAGCGCTTAATGAAAAACTGTTTTTT
TRBJ2-5 - - TRBV19 CASSHRTNQETQYF TGTGCCAGTAGTCACAGGACGAACCAAGAGACCCAGTACTTC
TRBJ1-3 - few TRBV5-1 CASSLGIGGGSGNTIYF TGCGCCAGCAGCTTGGGAATCGGCGGAGGATCTGGAAACACCATATATTTT
TRBJ2-7 - - TRBV5-6 CARSPGLLWHSEQYF TGTGCCAGGAGCCCCGGGCTCCTCTGGCACTCCGAGCAGTACTTC
TRBJ1-2 TRBD1 - TRBV12-3/TRBV12-4 CASSLATGIGYTF TGTGCCAGCAGTTTAGCGACAGGGATTGGCTACACCTTC
TRBJ2-3 TRBD2 many TRBV20-1 CSASGGPGTDTQYF TGCAGTGCTTCGGGAGGGCCGGGCACAGATACGCAGTATTTT
TRBJ2-5 - many TRBV10-3 CAISGTEGGIQETQYF TGTGCCATCAGTGGAACGGAGGGAGGTATCCAAGAGACCCAGTACTTC
TRBJ1-6 - - TRBV5-6 CASSFERNSPLHF TGTGCCAGCAGCTTCGAAAGGAATTCACCCCTCCACTTT
TRBJ2-1 TRBD2 - TRBV10-3 CAISEGTSGSNVEQFF TGTGCCATCAGTGAGGGGACTAGCGGGAGTAATGTTGAGCAGTTCTTC
TRBJ2-2 TRBD2 many TRBV7-6 CASSLGLAGGNTGELFF TGTGCCAGCAGCTTGGGACTAGCGGGAGGGAACACCGGGGAGCTGTTTTTT
TRBJ2-7 - few TRBV7-8 CASSAGVKYEQYF TGTGCCAGCAGCGCAGGGGTCAAATACGAGCAGTACTTC